The rows below give T cell receptor beta chains drawn from one sample of a study of lymphopenia after photon versus proton radiotherapy. Data came from immunoSEQ multiplex PCR; TCRdb stores just in-frame clones and leaves some out. The sample has approximately 170,000 clones, 75% to 90% seen once. The source material was peripheral blood, sampled from a patient treated with photon-based radiotherapy. These receptor sequences come from a man aged 50 to 59 with gastric cancer. Each CDR3 is given with its conserved first and last residue. A D gene is named only where the DNA matches it firmly. Size tells how often a clone was seen (once, few, many) or the class of an expanded clone, and some rows leave it out.

.	.	13	TRBJ1-1	TRBV7-2	TGTGCCAGCAGATGGACAGTGAACACTGAAGCTTTCTTT	CASRWTVNTEAFF
.	.	14	TRBJ1-2	TRBV28	TGTGCCAGCAGTTTATTGCAGGGGACCTATGGCTACACCTTC	CASSLLQGTYGYTF
.	few	13	TRBJ2-7	TRBV19	TGTGCCAGTAGTACAGGGGACCACTACGAGCAGTACTTC	CASSTGDHYEQYF
.	.	13	TRBJ2-1	TRBV29-1	TGCAGCGCCCATAGCGGAGCCTACAATGAGCAGTTCTTC	CSAHSGAYNEQFF
.	.	11	TRBJ1-5	TRBV6-1	TGTGCCAGCAGTGACAATGGGCCCCAGCATTTT	CASSDNGPQHF
.	.	16	TRBJ2-1	TRBV12-5	TGTGCTAGTGGTTTGTCATGGGGGGCGTCCTACAATGAGCAGTTCTTC	CASGLSWGASYNEQFF
TRBD2	.	20	TRBJ2-1	TRBV4-1	TGCGCCAGCAGCCGCGGGACTAGCGGGAGGGATCTCCCCTCTACCAATGAGCAGTTCTTC	CASSRGTSGRDLPSTNEQFF
.	.	16	TRBJ2-7	TRBV7-2	TGTGCCAGCAGCTTTTCGGGGATATTGGTAGCGGACGAGCAGTACTTC	CASSFSGILVADEQYF
.	once	13	TRBJ2-7	TRBV6-5	TGTGCCAGCAGCCCAGATTTAACCTACGAGCAGTACTTC	CASSPDLTYEQYF
TRBD2	.	16	TRBJ2-3	TRBV5-1	TGCGCCAGCAGCCTGGGACTAGCGGGCTACACAGATACGCAGTATTTT	CASSLGLAGYTDTQYF
TRBD1	.	14	TRBJ2-7	TRBV4-3	TGCGCCAGCAGTCGGGACAGTCGTGGCTACGAGCAGTACTTC	CASSRDSRGYEQYF
TRBD1	.	15	TRBJ2-7	TRBV9	TGTGCCAGCAGCCCCGGGACAGGGTTCACCTACGAGCAGTACTTC	CASSPGTGFTYEQYF
.	.	14	TRBJ1-4	TRBV5-1	TGCGCCAGCAGCTTGGGTACAGGGAATGAAAAACTGTTTTTT	CASSLGTGNEKLFF
TRBD1	.	15	TRBJ1-4	TRBV6-5	TGTGCCAGCGGACCACAGGGGGCGGATAATGAAAAACTGTTTTTT	CASGPQGADNEKLFF
.	once	18	TRBJ2-1	TRBV27	TGTGCCAGCAGTAGGTCGGGACCCCTATTTAGCTCCTACAATGAGCAGTTCTTC	CASSRSGPLFSSYNEQFF
.	.	12	TRBJ1-2	TRBV18	TGTGCCAGCTCACCAAGCAGGGACGGCTACACCTTC	CASSPSRDGYTF
.	.	14	TRBJ1-1	TRBV10-3	TGTGCCATCAGTGTTGGCGGAGGCAACACTGAAGCTTTCTTT	CAISVGGGNTEAFF
.	.	16	TRBJ1-4	TRBV28	TGTGCCAGCAGTCCCGACATAGATGCAACTAATGAAAAACTGTTTTTT	CASSPDIDATNEKLFF
.	.	15	TRBJ2-1	TRBV7-2	TGTGCCAGCAGCCCTCGGACTCCAGGGAACAATGAGCAGTTCTTC	CASSPRTPGNNEQFF
.	.	15	TRBJ2-1	TRBV6-4	TGTGCCAGCTCCCCACAAGGGACCTCCTACAATGAGCAGTTCTTC	CASSPQGTSYNEQFF
TRBD1	.	15	TRBJ1-3	TRBV11-2	TGTGCCAGCAGCTTAGGACCAGGGGGAGGAAACACCATATATTTT	CASSLGPGGGNTIYF
.	.	13	TRBJ1-1	TRBV19	TGTGCCAGTAAGGGACAACTGAACACTGAAGCTTTCTTT	CASKGQLNTEAFF
TRBD2	.	15	TRBJ2-7	TRBV5-6	TGTGCCAGCAGCCGGACTAGCGGGATCACGTACGAGCAGTACTTC	CASSRTSGITYEQYF
TRBD1	few	14	TRBJ1-2	TRBV19	TGTGCCAGTAAGGAAGACAGGGGATGCTGGGGCTACACCTTC	CASKEDRGCWGYTF
.	.	15	TRBJ1-5	TRBV28	TGTGCCAGCACCGCAAGGGAGGGTTGGAGTCAGCCCCAGCATTTT	CASTAREGWSQPQHF
.	.	15	TRBJ1-5	TRBV28	TGTGCCGCGCAAAGAGCGGGCCCAAACAATCAGCCCCAGCATTTT	CAAQRAGPNNQPQHF
.	.	15	TRBJ2-7	TRBV7-8	TGTGCCAGCAGCTCCGGAACCGGGGCATACTACGAGCAGTACTTC	CASSSGTGAYYEQYF
TRBD1	.	15	TRBJ2-7	TRBV7-9	TGTGCCGATCCAAAGACGGGACAGATCGCCTACGAGCAGTACTTC	CADPKTGQIAYEQYF
.	.	13	TRBJ2-1	TRBV6-5	TGTGCCAGCATCTCCTGGCGGAGCAATGAGCAGTTCTTC	CASISWRSNEQFF
.	.	15	TRBJ2-7	TRBV21-1	TGTGCCACAAGGGAGGAGCGGGAAGGCTCGGCCGAGCAGTACTTC	CATREEREGSAEQYF
.	.	15	TRBJ2-1	TRBV6-6	TGTGCCAGCAAACCCACCCCCGGACCCGAAAATGAGCAGTTCTTC	CASKPTPGPENEQFF
.	.	15	TRBJ2-5	TRBV7-3	TGTGCCAGCAGCTCCTTCGTGGGCGGTCAAGAGACCCAGTACTTC	CASSSFVGGQETQYF
TRBD1	.	12	TRBJ1-3	TRBV7-6	TGTGCCAGCAGCGGACAGGGGCCCCCCATATATTTT	CASSGQGPPIYF
TRBD1	.	14	TRBJ1-4	TRBV30	TGTGCCTGGACACGCGACAGGGGAGGTGAAAAACTGTTTTTT	CAWTRDRGGEKLFF
.	.	14	TRBJ2-7	TRBV5-1	TGCGCCAGCAGCTCCCGGGACTCGTCCTACGAGCAGTACTTC	CASSSRDSSYEQYF
TRBD2	.	18	TRBJ2-1	TRBV18	TGTGCCAGCTCACCGGGACAGGGGACTAGCGGGGGCTACAATGAGCAGTTCTTC	CASSPGQGTSGGYNEQFF
.	.	12	TRBJ2-2	TRBV6-4	TGTGCCAGCGGGGCCCTTGGCGGGGAGCTGTTTTTT	CASGALGGELFF
.	.	14	TRBJ2-7	TRBV15	TGTGCCACCAGCAGAGAGACCATCCCCTACGAGCAGTACTTC	CATSRETIPYEQYF
.	.	16	TRBJ1-4	TRBV5-1	TGCGCCAGCAGCTGGGCGGCGACTGCAACTAATGAAAAACTGTTTTTT	CASSWAATATNEKLFF